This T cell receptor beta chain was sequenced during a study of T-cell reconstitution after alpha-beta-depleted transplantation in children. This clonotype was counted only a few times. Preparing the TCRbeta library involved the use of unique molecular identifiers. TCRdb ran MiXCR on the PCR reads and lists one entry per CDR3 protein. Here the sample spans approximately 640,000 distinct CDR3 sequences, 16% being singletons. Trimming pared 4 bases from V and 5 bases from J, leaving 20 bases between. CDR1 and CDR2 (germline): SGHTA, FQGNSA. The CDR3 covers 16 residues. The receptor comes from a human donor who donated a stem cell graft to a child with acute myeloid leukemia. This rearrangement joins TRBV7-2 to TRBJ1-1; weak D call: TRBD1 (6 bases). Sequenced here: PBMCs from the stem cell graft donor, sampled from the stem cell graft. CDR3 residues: CASSWIFRGKTTEAFF. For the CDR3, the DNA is TGTGCCAGCAGCTGGATATTCAGGGGCAAAACGACTGAAGCTTTCTTT.